This is a list of T cell receptor beta chains from one sample in a study of T cell responses to AZD1222 COVID-19 vaccine. This table comes from immunoSEQ multiplex PCR, and its TCRdb copy is limited to in-frame clones, with some not included. Of about 83,000 clones detected, around 86% appear once; the ten largest clones hold 8.7%. Sequenced material: peripheral blood, taken on day 0 of AZD1222 vaccination. The receptors come from an adult in good health. CDR3s include the opening cysteine and the closing phenylalanine or tryptophan. Each record gives: J gene, V gene, CDR3 protein.

j_gene: TRBJ2-2
v_gene: TRBV7-2
CDR3aa: CASSRFRVDAGELFF

j_gene: TRBJ1-4
v_gene: TRBV5-1
CDR3aa: CASSLETGGANEKLFF

j_gene: TRBJ1-2
v_gene: TRBV6-5
CDR3aa: CASQWEGAINYGYTF

j_gene: TRBJ1-2
v_gene: TRBV12-3/TRBV12-4
CDR3aa: CASSHTREYGYTF

j_gene: TRBJ1-1
v_gene: TRBV3-1/TRBV3-2
CDR3aa: CASSPRTGNTEAFF

j_gene: TRBJ1-6
v_gene: TRBV5-1
CDR3aa: CACRTDRDNSPLHF

j_gene: TRBJ2-7
v_gene: TRBV12-3/TRBV12-4
CDR3aa: CASSGARGHEQYF

j_gene: TRBJ1-1
v_gene: TRBV28
CDR3aa: CASSPRWLNTEAFF

j_gene: TRBJ1-3
v_gene: TRBV2
CDR3aa: CASSATGSGNTIYF

j_gene: TRBJ2-1
v_gene: TRBV7-9
CDR3aa: CASSPPGTSGGTSYNEQFF

j_gene: TRBJ2-3
v_gene: TRBV7-9
CDR3aa: CASSLGLAGSTDTQYF

j_gene: TRBJ1-5
v_gene: TRBV7-2
CDR3aa: CASSLGTDRPQHF

j_gene: TRBJ2-1
v_gene: TRBV18
CDR3aa: CASSPGPGNEQFF

j_gene: TRBJ2-3
v_gene: TRBV7-9
CDR3aa: CASSASDTQYF

j_gene: TRBJ2-7
v_gene: TRBV7-3
CDR3aa: CASSPGTGGEQYF

j_gene: TRBJ2-7
v_gene: TRBV23-1
CDR3aa: CASSPEQGLSYEQYF

j_gene: TRBJ2-3
v_gene: TRBV6-5
CDR3aa: CASSYGTDTDTQYF

j_gene: TRBJ2-1
v_gene: TRBV12-3/TRBV12-4
CDR3aa: CASSLGDGNEQFF

j_gene: TRBJ1-3
v_gene: TRBV29-1
CDR3aa: CSVAWTGGYGNTIYF

j_gene: TRBJ2-7
v_gene: TRBV20-1
CDR3aa: CSASMGFSSYEQYF

j_gene: TRBJ2-1
v_gene: TRBV12-3/TRBV12-4
CDR3aa: CASRLAAVNEQFF

j_gene: TRBJ2-7
v_gene: TRBV30
CDR3aa: CAWKRTYEQYF

j_gene: TRBJ2-2
v_gene: TRBV6-5
CDR3aa: CASSFGTGANAGELFF

j_gene: TRBJ1-1
v_gene: TRBV9
CDR3aa: CASSSRQGGEAFF

j_gene: TRBJ1-3
v_gene: TRBV5-1
CDR3aa: CASSLGLISGNTIYF

j_gene: TRBJ2-5
v_gene: TRBV20-1
CDR3aa: CSARAAETQYF

j_gene: TRBJ2-7
v_gene: TRBV18
CDR3aa: CASSPVGPPTPTYEQYF

j_gene: TRBJ1-2
v_gene: TRBV27
CDR3aa: CASSFGQNYGYTF

j_gene: TRBJ2-3
v_gene: TRBV5-1
CDR3aa: CASTVLPSEGNTQYF

j_gene: TRBJ2-1
v_gene: TRBV4-3
CDR3aa: CASSQGTSGSFSSYNEQFF

j_gene: TRBJ2-7
v_gene: TRBV3-1/TRBV3-2
CDR3aa: CASSHLRDATYEQYF

j_gene: TRBJ1-1
v_gene: TRBV12-3/TRBV12-4
CDR3aa: CASSLIRAVEAFF

j_gene: TRBJ1-3
v_gene: TRBV28
CDR3aa: CASRRQGTIYF

j_gene: TRBJ2-5
v_gene: TRBV7-3
CDR3aa: CASSSAGSPETQYF

j_gene: TRBJ2-1
v_gene: TRBV6-5
CDR3aa: CASRTSRYNEQFF

j_gene: TRBJ2-3
v_gene: TRBV6-5
CDR3aa: CASSYSGVSTDTQYF

j_gene: TRBJ2-2
v_gene: TRBV5-1
CDR3aa: CATQGLEKGGELFF

j_gene: TRBJ1-2
v_gene: TRBV23-1
CDR3aa: CASNPRDRGHGYTF

j_gene: TRBJ1-4
v_gene: TRBV29-1
CDR3aa: CSVQRGANEKLFF

j_gene: TRBJ2-3
v_gene: TRBV28
CDR3aa: CASRTRDTQYF

j_gene: TRBJ1-2
v_gene: TRBV18
CDR3aa: CASSPPGANYGYTF

j_gene: TRBJ1-2
v_gene: TRBV4-1
CDR3aa: CASSQMSLSYGYTF

j_gene: TRBJ2-7
v_gene: TRBV5-1
CDR3aa: CASSLGSSSYEQYF

j_gene: TRBJ2-7
v_gene: TRBV2
CDR3aa: CASSGTGGFYEQYF

j_gene: TRBJ1-1
v_gene: TRBV10-2
CDR3aa: CASRGANTEAFF

j_gene: TRBJ1-5
v_gene: TRBV10-3
CDR3aa: CAISEGNSNQPQHF

j_gene: TRBJ1-1
v_gene: TRBV28
CDR3aa: CASRGRPEAFF

j_gene: TRBJ2-3
v_gene: TRBV7-3
CDR3aa: CASSSGGGTDTQYF

j_gene: TRBJ1-5
v_gene: TRBV4-1
CDR3aa: CASSQDGDMQPQHF

j_gene: TRBJ1-5
v_gene: TRBV7-3
CDR3aa: CASSPLRSSNQPQHF

j_gene: TRBJ2-1
v_gene: TRBV18
CDR3aa: CASTTKRGVYNEQFF

j_gene: TRBJ1-1
v_gene: TRBV12-3/TRBV12-4
CDR3aa: CASSQGAEAFF